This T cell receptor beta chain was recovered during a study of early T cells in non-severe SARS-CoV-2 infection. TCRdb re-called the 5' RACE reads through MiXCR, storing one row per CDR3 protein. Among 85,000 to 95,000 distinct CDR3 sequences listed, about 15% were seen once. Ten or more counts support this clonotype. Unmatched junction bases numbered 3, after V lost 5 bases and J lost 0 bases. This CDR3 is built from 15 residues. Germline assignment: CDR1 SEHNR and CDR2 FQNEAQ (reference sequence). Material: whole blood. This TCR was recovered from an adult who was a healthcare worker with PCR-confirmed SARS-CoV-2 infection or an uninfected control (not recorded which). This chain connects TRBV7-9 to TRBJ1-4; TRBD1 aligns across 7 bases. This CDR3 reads CASSRGQATNEKLFF. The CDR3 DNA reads TGTGCCAGCAGCCGAGGACAGGCAACTAATGAAAAACTGTTTTTT.